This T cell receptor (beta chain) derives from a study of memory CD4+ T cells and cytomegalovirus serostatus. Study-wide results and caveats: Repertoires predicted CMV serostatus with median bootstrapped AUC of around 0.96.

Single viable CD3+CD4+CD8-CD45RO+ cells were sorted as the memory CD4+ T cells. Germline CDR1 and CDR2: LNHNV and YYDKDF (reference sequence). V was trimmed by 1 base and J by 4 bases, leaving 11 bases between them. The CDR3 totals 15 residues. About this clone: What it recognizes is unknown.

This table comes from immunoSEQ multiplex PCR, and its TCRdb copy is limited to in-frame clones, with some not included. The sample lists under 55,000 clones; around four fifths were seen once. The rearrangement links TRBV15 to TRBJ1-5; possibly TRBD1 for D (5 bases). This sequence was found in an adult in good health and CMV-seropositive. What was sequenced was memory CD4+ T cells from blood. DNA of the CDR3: TGTGCCACCAGCAGAGCGGGGGATTCGAATCAGCCCCAGCATTTT. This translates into CATSRAGDSNQPQHF.